This TCR beta chain was recovered during a study of control samples from healthy donors and cancer patients (dated by TCRdb to the early 2020s). V is trimmed back by 4 bases and J by 6 bases, and the junction contains 12 bases that no gene match accounts for. The CDR3 covers 18 residues, taking in both the cysteine and the phenylalanine. Only CDR3 DNA remains: 54 bases, in frame from the first base. The germline V gene yields LGHNA for CDR1 and YNFKEQ for CDR2. Notes on this clone: Its antigen remains unidentified.

Library preparation employed the immunoSEQ multiplex PCR assay. TCRdb took over this immuneACCESS table, retaining in-frame rearrangements with V and J assigned. Such tables are incomplete; in checked studies, under half of the missing clones stem from an unresolved V gene, and the remainder is unexplained. The sample table includes roughly 200,000 clones. The ten largest clones take up about 2.2% of the sample. The receptor was derived from a woman aged 25 to 39 in good health. The rearranged chain carries TRBV4-2 and TRBJ2-3; 14 central nucleotides agree with TRBD2. Sequenced material: blood. The DNA sequence is TGTGCCAGCAGCCCGACCTTGACTAGCGGGGGGGATTGGGATACGCAGTATTTT. Translation gives CASSPTLTSGGDWDTQYF.